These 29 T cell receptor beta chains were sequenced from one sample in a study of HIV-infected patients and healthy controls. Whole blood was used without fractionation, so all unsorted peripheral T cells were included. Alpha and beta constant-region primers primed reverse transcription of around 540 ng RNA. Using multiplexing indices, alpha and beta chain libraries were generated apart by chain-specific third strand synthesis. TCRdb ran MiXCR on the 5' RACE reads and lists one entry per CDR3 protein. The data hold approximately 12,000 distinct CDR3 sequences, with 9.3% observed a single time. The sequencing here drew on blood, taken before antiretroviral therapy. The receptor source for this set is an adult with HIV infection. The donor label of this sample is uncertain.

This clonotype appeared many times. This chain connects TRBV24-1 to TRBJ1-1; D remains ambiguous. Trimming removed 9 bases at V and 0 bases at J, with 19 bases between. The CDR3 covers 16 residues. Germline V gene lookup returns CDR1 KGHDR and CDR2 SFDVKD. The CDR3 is CATSPSSGPLNTEAFF. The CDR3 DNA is TGTGCCACCTCGCCCTCGTCAGGACCACTGAACACTGAAGCTTTCTTT.

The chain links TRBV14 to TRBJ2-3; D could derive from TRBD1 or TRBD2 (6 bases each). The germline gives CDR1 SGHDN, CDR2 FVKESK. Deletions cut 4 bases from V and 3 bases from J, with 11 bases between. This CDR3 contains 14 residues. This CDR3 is CASSRRGGTDTQYF. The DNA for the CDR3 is TGTGCCAGCAGCCGTCGAGGGGGGACAGATACGCAGTATTTT.

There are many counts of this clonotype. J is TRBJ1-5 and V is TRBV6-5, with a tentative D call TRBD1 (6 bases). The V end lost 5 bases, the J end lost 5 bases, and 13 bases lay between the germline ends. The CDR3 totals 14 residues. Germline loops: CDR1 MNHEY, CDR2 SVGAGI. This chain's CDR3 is CASSLQGTDQPQHF. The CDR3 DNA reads TGTGCCAGCAGTCTACAGGGAACTGATCAGCCCCAGCATTTT.

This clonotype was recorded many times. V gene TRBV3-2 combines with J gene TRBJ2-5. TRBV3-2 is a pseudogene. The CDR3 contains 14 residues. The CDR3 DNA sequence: TGTGCCAGCAGCCTACGGGGGGTCCAAGAGACCCAGTACTTC. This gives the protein CASSLRGVQETQYF.

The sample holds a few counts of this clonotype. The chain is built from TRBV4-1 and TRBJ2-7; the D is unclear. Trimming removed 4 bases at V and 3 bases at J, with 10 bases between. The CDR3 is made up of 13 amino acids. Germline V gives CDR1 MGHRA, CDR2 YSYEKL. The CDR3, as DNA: TGCGCCAGCAGCCCAGAGCCCCTCTACGAGCAGTACTTC. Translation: CASSPEPLYEQYF.

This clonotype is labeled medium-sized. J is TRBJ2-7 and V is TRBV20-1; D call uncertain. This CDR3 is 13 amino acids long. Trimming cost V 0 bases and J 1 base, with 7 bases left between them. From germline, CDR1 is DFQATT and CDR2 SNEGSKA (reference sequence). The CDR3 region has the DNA TGCAGTGCTAGAGATGTCTGGTCCTACGAGCAGTACTTC. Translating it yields CSARDVWSYEQYF.

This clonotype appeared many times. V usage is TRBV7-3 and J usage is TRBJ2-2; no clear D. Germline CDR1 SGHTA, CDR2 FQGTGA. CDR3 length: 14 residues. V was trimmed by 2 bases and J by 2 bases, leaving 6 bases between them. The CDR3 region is CASSLLGNTGELFF. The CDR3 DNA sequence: TGTGCCAGCAGCTTATTGGGAAACACCGGGGAGCTGTTTTTT. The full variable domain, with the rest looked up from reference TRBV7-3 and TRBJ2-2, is GAGVSQTPSNKVTEKGKYVELRCDPISGHTALYWYRQSLGQGPEFLIYFQGTGAADDSGLPNDRFFAVRPEGSVSTLKIQRTERGDSAVYLCASSLLGNTGELFFGEGSRLTVL.

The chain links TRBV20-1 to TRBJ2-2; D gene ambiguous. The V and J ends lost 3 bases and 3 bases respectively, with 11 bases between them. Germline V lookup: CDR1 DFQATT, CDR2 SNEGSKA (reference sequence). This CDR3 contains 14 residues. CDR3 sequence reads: CSASFGRYTGELFF. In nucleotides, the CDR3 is TGCAGTGCTAGTTTTGGTAGATACACCGGGGAGCTGTTTTTT.

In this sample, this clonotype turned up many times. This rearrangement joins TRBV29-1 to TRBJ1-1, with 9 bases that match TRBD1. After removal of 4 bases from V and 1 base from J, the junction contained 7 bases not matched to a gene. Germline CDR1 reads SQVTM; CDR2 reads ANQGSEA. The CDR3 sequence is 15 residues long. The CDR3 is CSVGNTGGPNTEAFF. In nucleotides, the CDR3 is TGCAGCGTTGGGAACACAGGGGGCCCGAACACTGAAGCTTTCTTT. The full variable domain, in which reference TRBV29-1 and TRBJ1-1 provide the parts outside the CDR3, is SAVISQKPSRDICQRGTSLTIQCQVDSQVTMMFWYRQQPGQSLTLIATANQGSEATYESGFVIDKFPISRPNLTFSTLTVSNMSPEDSSIYLCSVGNTGGPNTEAFFGQGTRLTVV.

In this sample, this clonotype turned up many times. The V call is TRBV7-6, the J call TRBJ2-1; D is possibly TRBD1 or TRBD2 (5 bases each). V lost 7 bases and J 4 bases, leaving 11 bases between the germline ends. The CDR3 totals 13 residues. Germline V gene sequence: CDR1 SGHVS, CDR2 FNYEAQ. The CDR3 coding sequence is TGTGCCAGCAAAAGAGGGGCGTACAATGAGCAGTTCTTC. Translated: CASKRGAYNEQFF.

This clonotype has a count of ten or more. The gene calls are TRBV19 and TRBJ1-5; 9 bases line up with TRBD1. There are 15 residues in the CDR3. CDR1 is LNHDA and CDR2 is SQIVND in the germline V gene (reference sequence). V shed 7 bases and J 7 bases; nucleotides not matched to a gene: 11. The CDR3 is CASIPGQGVGQPQHF. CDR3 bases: TGTGCCAGTATCCCGGGACAGGGTGTGGGACAGCCCCAGCATTTT.

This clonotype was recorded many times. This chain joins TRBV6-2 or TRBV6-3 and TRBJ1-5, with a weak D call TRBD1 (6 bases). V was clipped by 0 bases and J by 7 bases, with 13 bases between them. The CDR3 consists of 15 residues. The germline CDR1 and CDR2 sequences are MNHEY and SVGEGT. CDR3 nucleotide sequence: TGTGCCAGCAGTTACTCGCAGGGGACTGGGCAGCCCCAGCATTTT. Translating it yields CASSYSQGTGQPQHF.

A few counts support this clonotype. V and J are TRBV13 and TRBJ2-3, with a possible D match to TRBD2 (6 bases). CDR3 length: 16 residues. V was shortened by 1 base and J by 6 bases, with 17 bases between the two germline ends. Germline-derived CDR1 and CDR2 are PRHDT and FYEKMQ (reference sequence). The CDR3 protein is CASSLVLARSLDTQYF. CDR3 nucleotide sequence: TGTGCCAGCAGCTTAGTTCTAGCGCGAAGTTTGGATACGCAGTATTTT.

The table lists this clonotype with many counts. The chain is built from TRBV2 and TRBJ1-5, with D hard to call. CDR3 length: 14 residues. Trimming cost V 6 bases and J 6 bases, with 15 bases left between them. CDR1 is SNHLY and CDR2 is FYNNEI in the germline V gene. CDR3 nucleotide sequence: TGTGCCAGCAGCCTCTTATGGGAACGTCAGCCCCAGCATTTT. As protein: CASSLLWERQPQHF.

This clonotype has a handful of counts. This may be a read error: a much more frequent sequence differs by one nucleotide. In nucleotides, the CDR3 is TGTGCCAGCCAATCCTGGACAGGGGGAGCGGTTCAGCACCAGCATTTT. This sequence encodes CASQSWTGGAVQHQHF. The J gene is TRBJ1-5, the V gene TRBV12-3 or TRBV12-4; 10 bases align to TRBD1. The CDR3 is made up of 16 amino acids.

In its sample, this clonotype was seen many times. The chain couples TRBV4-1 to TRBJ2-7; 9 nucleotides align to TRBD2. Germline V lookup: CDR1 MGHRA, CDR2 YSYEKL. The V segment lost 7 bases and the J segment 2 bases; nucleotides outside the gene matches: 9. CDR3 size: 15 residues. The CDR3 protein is CASKYVAGATYEQYF. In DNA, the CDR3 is TGCGCCAGCAAATATGTAGCGGGGGCGACCTACGAGCAGTACTTC.

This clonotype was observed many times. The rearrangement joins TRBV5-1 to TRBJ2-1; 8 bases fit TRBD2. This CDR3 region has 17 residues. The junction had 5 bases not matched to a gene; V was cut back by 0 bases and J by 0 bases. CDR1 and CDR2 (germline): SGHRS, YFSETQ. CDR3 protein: CASSLDKRGSSYNEQFF. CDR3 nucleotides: TGCGCCAGCAGCTTGGATAAGCGGGGGAGCTCCTACAATGAGCAGTTCTTC.

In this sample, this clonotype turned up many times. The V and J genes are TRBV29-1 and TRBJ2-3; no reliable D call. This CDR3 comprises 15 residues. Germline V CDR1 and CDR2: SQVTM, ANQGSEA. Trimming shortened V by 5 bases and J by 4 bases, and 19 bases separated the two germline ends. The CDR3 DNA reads TGCAGCGTTAGTTACCTAGGAGATCCAGCAGATACGCAGTATTTT. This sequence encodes CSVSYLGDPADTQYF.

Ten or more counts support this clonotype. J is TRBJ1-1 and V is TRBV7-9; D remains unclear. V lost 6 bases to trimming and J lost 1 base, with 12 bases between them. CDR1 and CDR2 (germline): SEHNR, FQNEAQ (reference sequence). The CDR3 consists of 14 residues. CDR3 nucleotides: TGTGCCAGCAGTCCCTCGAGGTCGAACACTGAAGCTTTCTTT. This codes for CASSPSRSNTEAFF. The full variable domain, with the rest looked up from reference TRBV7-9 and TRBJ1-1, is DTGVSQNPRHKITKRGQNVTFRCDPISEHNRLYWYRQTLGQGPEFLTYFQNEAQLEKSRLLSDRFSAERPKGSFSTLEIQRTEQGDSAMYLCASSPSRSNTEAFFGQGTRLTVV.

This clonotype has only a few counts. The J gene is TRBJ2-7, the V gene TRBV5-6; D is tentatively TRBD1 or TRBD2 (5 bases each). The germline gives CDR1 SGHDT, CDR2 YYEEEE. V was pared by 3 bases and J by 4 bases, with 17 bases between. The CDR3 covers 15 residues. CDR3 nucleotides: TGTGCCAGCAGCTCGGGACCGGCCCATAATTACGAGCAGTACTTC. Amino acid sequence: CASSSGPAHNYEQYF. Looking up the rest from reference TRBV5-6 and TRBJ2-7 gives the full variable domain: DAGVTQSPTHLIKTRGQQVTLRCSPKSGHDTVSWYQQALGQGPQFIFQYYEEEERQRGNFPDRFSGHQFPNYSSELNVNALLLGDSALYLCASSSGPAHNYEQYFGPGTRLTVT.

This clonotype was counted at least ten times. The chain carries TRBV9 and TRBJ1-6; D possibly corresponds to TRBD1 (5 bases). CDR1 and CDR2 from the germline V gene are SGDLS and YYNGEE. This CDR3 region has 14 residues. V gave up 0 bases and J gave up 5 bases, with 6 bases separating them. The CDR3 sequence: CASSVEQDNSPLHF. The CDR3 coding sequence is TGTGCCAGCAGCGTAGAACAGGATAATTCACCCCTCCACTTT.

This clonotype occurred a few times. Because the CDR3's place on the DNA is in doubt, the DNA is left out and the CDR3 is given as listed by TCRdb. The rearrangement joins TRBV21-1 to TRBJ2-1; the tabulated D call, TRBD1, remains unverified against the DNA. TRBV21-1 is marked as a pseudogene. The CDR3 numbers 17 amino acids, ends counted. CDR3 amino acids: CASSKVGAGATYNEQFF.

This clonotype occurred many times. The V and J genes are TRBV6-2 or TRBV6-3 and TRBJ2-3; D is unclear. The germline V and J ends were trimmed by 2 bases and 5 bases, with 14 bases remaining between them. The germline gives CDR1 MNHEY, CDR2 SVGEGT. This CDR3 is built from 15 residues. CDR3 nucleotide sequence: TGTGCCAGCAGTTACCCCCCCTCCCCCGGAGATACGCAGTATTTT. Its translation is CASSYPPSPGDTQYF.

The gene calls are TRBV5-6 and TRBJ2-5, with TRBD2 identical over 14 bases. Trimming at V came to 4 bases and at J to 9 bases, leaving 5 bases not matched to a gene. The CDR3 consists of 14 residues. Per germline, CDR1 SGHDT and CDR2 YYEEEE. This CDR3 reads CASSTGTSGRPQYF. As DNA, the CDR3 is TGTGCCAGCAGCACCGGGACTAGCGGGAGACCCCAGTACTTC.

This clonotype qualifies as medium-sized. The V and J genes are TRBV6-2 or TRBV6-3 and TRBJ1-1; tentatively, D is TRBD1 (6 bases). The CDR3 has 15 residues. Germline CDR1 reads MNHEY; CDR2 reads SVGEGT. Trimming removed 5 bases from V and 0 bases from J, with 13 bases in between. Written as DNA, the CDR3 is TGTGCCAGCAGTACCGAAGGACAGCTGAACACTGAAGCTTTCTTT. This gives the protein CASSTEGQLNTEAFF.

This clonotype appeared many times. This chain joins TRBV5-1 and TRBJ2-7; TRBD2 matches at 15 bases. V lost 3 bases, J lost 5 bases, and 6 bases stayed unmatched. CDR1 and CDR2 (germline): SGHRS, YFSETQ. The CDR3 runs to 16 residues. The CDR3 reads CASSSGTSGRYDEQYF. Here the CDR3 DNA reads TGCGCCAGCAGCTCGGGGACTAGCGGGAGGTACGACGAGCAGTACTTC.

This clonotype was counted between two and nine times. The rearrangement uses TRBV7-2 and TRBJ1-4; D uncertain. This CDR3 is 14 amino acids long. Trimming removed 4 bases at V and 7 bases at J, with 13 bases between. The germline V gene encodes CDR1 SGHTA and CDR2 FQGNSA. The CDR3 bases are TGTGCCAGCAGCTGGGCTGGTTATTTTGAAAAACTGTTTTTT. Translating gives CASSWAGYFEKLFF.

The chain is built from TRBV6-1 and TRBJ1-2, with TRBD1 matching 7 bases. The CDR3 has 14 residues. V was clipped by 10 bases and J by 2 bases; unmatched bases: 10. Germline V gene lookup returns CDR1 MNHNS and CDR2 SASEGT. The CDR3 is CATTTGTDNYGYTF. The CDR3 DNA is TGTGCCACTACAACCGGGACAGACAACTATGGCTACACCTTC.

The CDR3 DNA reads TGTGCCAGCGGGATTCAGAGCAATGAGCAGTTCTTC. Translated, it gives CASGIQSNEQFF. The chain links TRBV18 to TRBJ2-1; D not resolved. Germline V gives CDR1 KGHSH, CDR2 LQKENI. This CDR3 contains 12 residues. The V gene lost 8 bases and the J gene lost 6 bases, with 11 bases spanning the gap.